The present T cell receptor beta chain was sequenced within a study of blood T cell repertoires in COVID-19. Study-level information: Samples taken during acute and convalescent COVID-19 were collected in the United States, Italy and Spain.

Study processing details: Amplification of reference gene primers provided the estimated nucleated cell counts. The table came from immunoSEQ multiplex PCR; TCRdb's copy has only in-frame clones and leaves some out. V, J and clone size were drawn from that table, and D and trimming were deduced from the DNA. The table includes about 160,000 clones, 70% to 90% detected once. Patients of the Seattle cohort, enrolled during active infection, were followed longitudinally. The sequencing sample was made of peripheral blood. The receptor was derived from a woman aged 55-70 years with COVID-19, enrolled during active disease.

DNA of the CDR3: TGTGCCAGCAGCGGCGGGAGGGCTCTCTCCTACGAGCAGTACTTC. Translating gives CASSGGRALSYEQYF. The gene calls are TRBV4-2 and TRBJ2-7; TRBD2 aligns across 9 bases. The CDR3 length is 15 residues. Germline V gene lookup returns CDR1 LGHNA and CDR2 YNFKEQ. V lost 5 bases to trimming and J lost 0 bases; unmatched junction nucleotides: 5.